These T cell receptor beta chains were read from a single sample in a study of cytomegalovirus exposure and HLA in healthy donors. Sequencing used immunoSEQ multiplex PCR; TCRdb keeps in-frame clones, though not all of them. The sample includes 60,000 to 70,000 clones. The sequenced sample consisted of PBMCs. These TCRs come from a boy aged 5-17 years in good health and CMV-seronegative. Both conserved end residues are part of each CDR3. Each record gives: CDR3 protein, V gene, J gene.

CASSALYEQYF,TRBV25-1,TRBJ2-7
CASSRGLAGPTDTQYF,TRBV7-9,TRBJ2-3
CASSYSQGALGYGYTF,TRBV6-6,TRBJ1-2
CASSPGLAGGGTIF,TRBV5-1,TRBJ2-1
CASSQDGGGTSETQYF,TRBV4-2,TRBJ2-5
CASSPFVSWNTEAFF,TRBV6-5,TRBJ1-1
CASSLEGAARYGYTF,TRBV7-2,TRBJ1-2
CASSQAGGFNEQFF,TRBV25-1,TRBJ2-1
CASSSLGVSGNTIYF,TRBV5-1,TRBJ1-3
CASSPRAGIAGELFF,TRBV6-1,TRBJ2-2
CASSLNRVYNSPLHF,TRBV5-6,TRBJ1-6
CASRKREGGYTF,TRBV2,TRBJ1-2
CASSSDTFVAGGGYNEQFF,TRBV5-1,TRBJ2-1
CASSVSTGDGNTIYF,TRBV9,TRBJ1-3
CASSAQVNTEAFF,TRBV9,TRBJ1-1
CAWSPQDNSPLHF,TRBV30,TRBJ1-6
CASSEFRTTNPQTQYF,TRBV25-1,TRBJ2-5
CAISGEDRGPSGNTIYF,TRBV10-3,TRBJ1-3
CASNSGPTRPGYTF,TRBV2,TRBJ1-2
CASSEYSSNYGYTF,TRBV2,TRBJ1-2
CASSPTNRGGTGELFF,TRBV4-2,TRBJ2-2
CATQITGGQGYTF,TRBV2,TRBJ1-2
CASSDGTGLGEQYF,TRBV6-1,NA
CASISPGELFF,TRBV2,TRBJ2-2
CASSPDPGQGKYF,TRBV6-5,TRBJ2-3
CASSGSGTKVYEQYF,TRBV6-5,TRBJ2-7
CASSRTGGSSRAYREAFF,TRBV7-9,TRBJ1-1
CASSLTEGAGETQYF,TRBV18,TRBJ2-5
CASSLRTGSSYNEQFF,TRBV14,TRBJ2-1
CASSLQGNSYEQYF,TRBV5-6,TRBJ2-7
CASSLETYEQYF,TRBV7-2,TRBJ2-7
CASSQIAGSREQYF,TRBV19,TRBJ2-7
CASSQEGAFGVDYGYTF,TRBV4-1,TRBJ1-2
CASRTLSSGSYEQYF,TRBV2,TRBJ2-7
CASSTNVDQGEQYF,TRBV19,TRBJ2-7
CASAGLAGGNEQFF,TRBV5-4,TRBJ2-1
CASSEVTGGQYF,TRBV6-1,TRBJ2-3
CASSQSLLNHGYTF,TRBV14,TRBJ1-2
CASGGSENIQYF,TRBV5-4,TRBJ2-4
CASSSQVANYGYTF,TRBV6-5,TRBJ1-2
CASSLVGRDYGYTF,TRBV7-8,TRBJ1-2
CASSVNLGGNEKLFF,TRBV9,TRBJ1-4
CASSPSGRVGETQYF,TRBV9,TRBJ2-5
CASSQETGYTEAFF,TRBV4-3,TRBJ1-1